Presented here are 21 T cell receptor beta chains from one specimen sequenced in a study of T cell repertoires in cytomegalovirus infection. Their target antigens are unknown. MiXCR, applied by TCRdb to the reads, yields one record per CDR3 protein. The table shows some 590,000 distinct CDR3 sequences, with about 40% occurring only once. The sequencing used cultured PBMCs, collected from culture after CMV antigen stimulation. These receptors were obtained from a human donor in good health (CMV status not recorded). Some clones in this sample may be carry-over from other donors' samples.

The genes are TRBV6-6 and TRBJ2-6; D is uncertain. V gave up 2 bases and J gave up 0 bases, with 17 bases separating them. From germline, CDR1 is MNHNY and CDR2 SVGAGI (reference sequence). The length of the CDR3 is 19 residues. In DNA form, the CDR3 reads TGTGCCAGCAGTTACCCCTCCAGCGATCCCGCCTCTGGGGCCAACGTCCTGACTTTC. This translates into CASSYPSSDPASGANVLTF.

The CDR3 DNA follows: TGCGCCAGCAGCCAAGATCGGGACAGGGCTTCGGTCTATGGCTACACCTTC. The encoded protein is CASSQDRDRASVYGYTF. This rearrangement joins TRBV4-1 to TRBJ1-2; 9 bases are shared with TRBD1. This CDR3 contains 17 residues. J was trimmed by 4 bases and V by 0 bases; bases with no gene match: 9. The germline gives CDR1 MGHRA, CDR2 YSYEKL.

This clonotype has ten or more counts. The chain joins TRBV7-2 to TRBJ1-1; D call uncertain. There are 12 residues in the CDR3. Deletions cut 3 bases from V and 1 base from J, with 3 bases between. Germline CDR1 reads SGHTA; CDR2 reads FQGNSA. This CDR3 is CASSFSNTEAFF. Written as DNA, the CDR3 is TGTGCCAGCAGCTTTTCGAACACTGAAGCTTTCTTT.

This clonotype came up many times. CDR3 in amino acids: CASSSGTALGETQYF. In DNA, the CDR3 is TGTGCCAGCAGTTCCGGGACAGCACTAGGGGAGACCCAGTACTTC. The V call is TRBV7-2, the J call TRBJ2-5; 7 bases fit TRBD1. CDR1 SGHTA and CDR2 FQGNSA come from the germline V gene. The V segment lost 6 bases and the J segment 5 bases; nucleotides outside the gene matches: 12. The CDR3 runs to 15 residues.

This chain joins TRBV7-6 and TRBJ2-1, with TRBD2 identical over 10 bases. CDR1 is SGHVS and CDR2 is FNYEAQ in the germline V gene. Trimming at V came to 5 bases and at J to 3 bases, leaving 4 bases not matched to a gene. The CDR3 consists of 15 residues. The DNA for the CDR3 is TGTGCCAGCAGCCGAGGGACTAGCGACTACAATGAGCAGTTCTTC. Translating gives CASSRGTSDYNEQFF.

This clonotype was seen only once. This chain uses TRBV10-3 with TRBJ2-2; no reliable D call. V was clipped by 2 bases and J by 0 bases, with 7 bases between them. From germline, CDR1 is ENHRY and CDR2 SYGVKD. This CDR3 contains 15 residues. CDR3 loop: CAISEQLTNTGELFF. CDR3 bases: TGTGCCATCAGTGAGCAGCTTACGAACACCGGGGAGCTGTTTTTT.

This clonotype showed up just a few times. The V gene is TRBV7-2, the J gene TRBJ2-7, with a tentative D call TRBD2 (6 bases). CDR1 is SGHTA and CDR2 is FQGNSA in the germline V gene. V shed 4 bases and J shed 0 bases, with 7 bases lying between them. The CDR3 totals 13 residues. CDR3 loop: CASSSDYSYEQYF. CDR3 DNA sequence: TGTGCCAGCAGCTCGGACTACTCCTACGAGCAGTACTTC.

V is TRBV4-1 and J is TRBJ1-1; D gene ambiguous. Germline CDR1 and CDR2: MGHRA and YSYEKL. V shed 6 bases and J shed 2 bases, with 13 bases lying between them. The CDR3 contains 14 residues. The CDR3 reads CASRKRQENTEAFF. The CDR3 DNA reads TGCGCCAGCAGAAAAAGGCAAGAAAACACTGAAGCTTTCTTT.

DNA for the CDR3: TGTGCCAGCAGCTTAGTAGCCAAGAAAGGGACCCAGTACTTC. As protein: CASSLVAKKGTQYF. The chain is built from TRBV7-2 and TRBJ2-5; D gene ambiguous. V shed 1 base and J shed 7 bases, with 13 bases lying between them. Germline-derived CDR1 and CDR2 are SGHTA and FQGNSA. The CDR3 has 14 residues.

For this clonotype: At one boundary the junction diverges from the germline segment, which might be a read error. The chain recombines TRBV4-1 with TRBJ2-3, with a possible D match to TRBD2 (5 bases). Germline-derived CDR1 and CDR2 are MGHRA and YSYEKL. The CDR3 extends over 17 amino acids. The CDR3 here is CASSRKDLAADTDTQYF. CDR3 bases: TGTGCCAGCAGCCGAAAAGACCTAGCAGCCGACACAGATACGCAGTATTTT.

The chain links TRBV7-6 to TRBJ2-7; 9 positions match TRBD1. The CDR3 is made up of 13 amino acids. Germline V gene lookup returns CDR1 SGHVS and CDR2 FNYEAQ. The V and J ends lost 5 bases and 6 bases, in that order; junction bases with no gene match: 5. DNA of the CDR3: TGTGCCAGCAGCGGGACAGGGCTTAGCGAGCAGTACTTC. This sequence encodes CASSGTGLSEQYF.

This clonotype was detected only a few times. This chain joins TRBV5-4 and TRBJ1-4; D is undetermined. This CDR3 is 15 amino acids long. Germline assignment: CDR1 SGHNT and CDR2 YYREEE (reference sequence). Trimming took 0 bases from V and 4 from J, leaving 10 bases between them. The CDR3 nucleotides are TGTGCCAGCAGCTTGGTCCCGAGAGATAATGAAAAACTGTTTTTT. Translating it yields CASSLVPRDNEKLFF.

As for this clonotype: This could be a read error, since a much larger clone is one nucleotide away. V and J are TRBV7-2 and TRBJ1-5; 8 bases are shared with TRBD1. The CDR3 length is 16 residues. Germline loops: CDR1 SGHTA, CDR2 FQGNSA. The CDR3 protein is CSSSLPTGGTNQPQHF. CDR3 nucleotides: TGTTCCAGCAGCTTACCCACAGGGGGGACCAATCAGCCCCAGCATTTT.

The chain combines TRBV19 with TRBJ1-2; possible D gene TRBD1, 5 bases. This CDR3 has 12 amino acids. Germline CDR1 is LNHDA and CDR2 is SQIVND (reference sequence). Trimming took off 8 bases at V and 2 bases at J, with 9 bases between the two ends. The CDR3 sequence: CASRGSNYGYTF. The CDR3 nucleotides read TGTGCCAGTCGGGGCTCCAACTATGGCTACACCTTC. Combining the CDR3 with reference TRBV19 and TRBJ1-2 gives the whole variable domain DGGITQSPKYLFRKEGQNVTLSCEQNLNHDAMYWYRQDPGQGLRLIYYSQIVNDFQKGDIAEGYSVSREKKESFPLTVTSAQKNPTAFYLCASRGSNYGYTFGSGTRLTVV.

V gene TRBV20-1 combines with J gene TRBJ2-1, with TRBD2 matching over 7 bases. Germline-derived CDR1 and CDR2 are DFQATT and SNEGSKA (reference sequence). Germline trimming cut 0 bases from V and 8 bases from J; bases unmatched to any gene: 10. The CDR3 spans 15 residues. The CDR3 reads CSARDLAAGEDEQFF. In DNA form, the CDR3 reads TGCAGTGCTAGAGATCTAGCGGCGGGGGAGGATGAGCAGTTCTTC.

This clonotype was recorded many times. This sequence joins TRBV7-2 and TRBJ2-2; D ambiguous. V was cut by 2 bases and J by 3 bases, with 13 bases left in between. The CDR3 runs 16 residues. In germline, CDR1 is SGHTA, CDR2 FQGNSA. In DNA, the CDR3 is TGTGCCAGCAGCTTACTCGTGGGTTTGGACACCGGGGAGCTGTTTTTT. Its translation is CASSLLVGLDTGELFF.

This sequence joins TRBV28 and TRBJ1-1; 7 bases line up with TRBD1. CDR1 MDHEN and CDR2 SYDVKM come from the germline V gene. The CDR3 loop spans 15 amino acids. The J segment lost 4 bases and the V segment lost 1 base, leaving 6 bases of the junction unmatched. CDR3 nucleotides: TGTGCCAGCAGTTTATTGCAGGGGGGATTCACTGAAGCTTTCTTT. It codes for CASSLLQGGFTEAFF.

CDR3 region: CASSLSGLAGTGELFF. CDR3 in DNA: TGTGCCAGCAGCTTATCCGGACTAGCGGGAACCGGGGAGCTGTTTTTT. The rearrangement links TRBV7-6 to TRBJ2-2, with 12 bases matching TRBD2. The CDR3 runs to 16 residues. CDR1 is SGHVS and CDR2 is FNYEAQ in the germline V gene. The junction had 3 bases not matched to a gene; V was cut back by 2 bases and J by 5 bases.

This clonotype was detected a few times. The chain carries TRBV11-2 and TRBJ2-2; D is perhaps TRBD1 or TRBD2 (6 bases each). CDR3 length equals 15 residues. Deletions cut 6 bases from V and 3 bases from J, with 14 bases between. Per germline, CDR1 SGHAT and CDR2 FQNNGV. CDR3 sequence: CASRGASAYTGELFF. The CDR3 region has the DNA TGTGCCAGCAGGGGGGCTAGCGCCTACACCGGGGAGCTGTTTTTT.

This clonotype was counted a few times. The V gene is TRBV6-1, the J gene TRBJ2-3; 11 nucleotides match TRBD2. The ends lost 2 bases at V and 8 bases at J; junction bases unmatched: 12. Germline V gives CDR1 MNHNS, CDR2 SASEGT. This CDR3 is 17 amino acids long. CDR3 sequence: CASSERLAGGPYGTQYF. The CDR3 coding sequence is TGTGCCAGCAGTGAACGTTTAGCGGGGGGGCCATACGGTACGCAGTATTTT.

The rearrangement joins TRBV29-1 to TRBJ2-7; D is unresolved. V dropped 3 bases and J dropped 4 bases, with 7 bases sitting between them. The V gene's germline CDR1 is SQVTM and CDR2 ANQGSEA. The CDR3 sequence is 11 residues long. For the CDR3, the DNA is TGCAGCGTTGATCTGGGGTACGAGCAGTACTTC. Residues: CSVDLGYEQYF.